The clone carrying this TCR beta chain showed up just a few times. The antigen is not known. The sample belongs to a study of T cells in Graves' hyperthyroidism and ophthalmopathy. Turning to the study itself: The blood sample was taken at first diagnosis, before treatment began.

Study conclusions and caveats: Most clonotypes expanded in the thyroid (above 0.001) were also present in blood. Ophthalmopathy was model-predicted a median about 6 months pre-onset.

Amplified TCR beta CDR3 regions came from RNA transcripts. RT-PCR in the first round (using the HTBI primer set) targeted the TCR CDR3. MiXCR, applied by TCRdb to the multiplex PCR reads, yields one record per CDR3 protein. Of just under 750,000 distinct CDR3 sequences in the sample, 35% were seen once. Trimming pared 1 base from V and 2 bases from J, leaving 17 bases between. CDR1 and CDR2 (germline): SGHNT, YENEEA. The CDR3 spans 17 residues. The chain uses TRBV11-3 and TRBJ2-5, with a possible D match to TRBD1 (6 bases). Sequenced sample: blood. This TCR was recovered from a woman aged 40 to 50 with Graves' hyperthyroidism. The CDR3 region has the DNA TGTGCCAGCAGCTTAGGAAGGGGGACAAGCCTACAAGAGACCCAGTACTTC. Encoded protein: CASSLGRGTSLQETQYF.